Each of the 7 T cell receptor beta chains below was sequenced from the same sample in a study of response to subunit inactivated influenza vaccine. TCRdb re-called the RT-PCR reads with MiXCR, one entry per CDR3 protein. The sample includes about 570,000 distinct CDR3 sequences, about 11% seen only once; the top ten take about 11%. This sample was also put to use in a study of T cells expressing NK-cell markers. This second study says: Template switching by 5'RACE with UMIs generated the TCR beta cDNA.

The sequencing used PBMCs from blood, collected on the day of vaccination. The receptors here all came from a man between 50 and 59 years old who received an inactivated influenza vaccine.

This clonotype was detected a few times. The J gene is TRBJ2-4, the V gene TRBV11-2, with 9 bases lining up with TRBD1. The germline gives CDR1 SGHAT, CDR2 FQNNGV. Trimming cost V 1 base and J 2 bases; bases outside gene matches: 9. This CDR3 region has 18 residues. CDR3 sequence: CASSLGLGTGLSKNIQYF. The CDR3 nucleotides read TGTGCCAGCAGCTTAGGACTCGGGACAGGGTTGTCCAAAAACATTCAGTACTTC.

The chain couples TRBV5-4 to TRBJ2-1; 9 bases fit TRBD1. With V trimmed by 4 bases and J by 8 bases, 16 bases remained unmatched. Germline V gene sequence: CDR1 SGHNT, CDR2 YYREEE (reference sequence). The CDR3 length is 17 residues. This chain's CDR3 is CASSRTGVPTIVDEQFF. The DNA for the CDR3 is TGTGCCAGCAGCAGGACAGGGGTCCCGACAATAGTGGATGAGCAGTTCTTC.

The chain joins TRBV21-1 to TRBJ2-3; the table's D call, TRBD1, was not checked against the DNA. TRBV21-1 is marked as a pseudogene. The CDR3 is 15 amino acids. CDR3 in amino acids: CASSTGGRYTDTQYF. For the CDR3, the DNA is TGTGCCAGCAGCACTGGGGGCAGATACACAGATACGCAGTATTTT.

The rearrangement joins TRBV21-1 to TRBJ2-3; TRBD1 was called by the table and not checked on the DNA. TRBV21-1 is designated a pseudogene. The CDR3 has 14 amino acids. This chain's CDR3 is CASSKSGNTDTQYF. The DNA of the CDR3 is TGTGCCAGCAGTAAGTCAGGGAACACAGATACGCAGTATTTT.

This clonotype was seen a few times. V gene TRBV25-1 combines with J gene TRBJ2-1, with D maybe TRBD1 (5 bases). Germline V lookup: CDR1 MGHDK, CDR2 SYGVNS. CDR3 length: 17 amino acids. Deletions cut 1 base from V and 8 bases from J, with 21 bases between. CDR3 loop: CASSEFRAQTRSDEQFF. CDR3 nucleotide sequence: TGTGCCAGCAGTGAATTCAGGGCCCAAACACGGTCGGATGAGCAGTTCTTC.

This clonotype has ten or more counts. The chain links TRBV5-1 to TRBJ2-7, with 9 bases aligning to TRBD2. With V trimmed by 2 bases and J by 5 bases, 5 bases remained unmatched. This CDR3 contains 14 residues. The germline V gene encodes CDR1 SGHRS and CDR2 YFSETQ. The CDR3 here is CASSFSGSRDEQYF. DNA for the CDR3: TGCGCCAGCAGCTTTAGCGGGAGCAGGGACGAGCAGTACTTC.

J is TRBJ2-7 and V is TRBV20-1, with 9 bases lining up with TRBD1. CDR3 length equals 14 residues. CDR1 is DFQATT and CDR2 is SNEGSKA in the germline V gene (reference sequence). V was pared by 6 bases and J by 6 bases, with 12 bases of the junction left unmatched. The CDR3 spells CSALTGTGFGEQYF. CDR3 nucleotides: TGCAGTGCCCTGACCGGGACAGGGTTCGGCGAGCAGTACTTC.